The 3 T cell receptor beta chains below all came from one sample that was sequenced in a study of blood T cells in healthy people across ages (dated by TCRdb to the mid-2010s). The library was generated by 5' RACE. These reads were obtained on an Illumina HiSeq 2500. A second PCR of about 6 to 12 cycles was performed with a sample-barcoded 5' primer and a J-beta primer mix. Clones were called with MiXCR by TCRdb after fastp trimmed the public reads at Q25, and only in-frame beta chains were retained. Each CDR3 protein appears once, grouped with its most common genes and DNA. In this sample the table shows about 940,000 distinct CDR3 sequences, approximately 49% of which occur a single time. The ten largest clonotypes hold around an eighth of the sample. The sample comprised blood. These receptors originate from a man aged 25-45 years in good health.

The CDR3 here is CASRVGGGYNEQFF. Written as DNA, the CDR3 is TGTGCCAGCAGGGTCGGGGGGGGTTACAATGAGCAGTTCTTC. V and J are TRBV2 and TRBJ2-1; 8 bases agree with TRBD2. The CDR3 is made up of 14 amino acids. Germline CDR1 and CDR2: SNHLY and FYNNEI. Trimming removed 6 bases from V and 4 bases from J; junction bases left unmatched: 5.

Only one count was recorded for this clonotype. The rearrangement joins TRBV6-1 to TRBJ2-2; tentative D call: TRBD1 (5 bases). CDR1 and CDR2 from the germline V gene are MNHNS and SASEGT. The V end was cut by 3 bases, the J end by 8 bases, with 10 bases between. The CDR3 runs to 13 residues. Here the CDR3 reads CASSDRVIGELFF. The CDR3 DNA sequence: TGTGCCAGCAGTGACAGGGTAATTGGGGAGCTGTTTTTT.

The chain combines TRBV18 with TRBJ2-3; no firm D call. The CDR3 is 15 residues long. Germline values: CDR1 KGHSH, CDR2 LQKENI. V lost 1 base and J lost 0, with 8 bases in between. The CDR3 is CASSPLTASTDTQYF. DNA for the CDR3: TGTGCCAGCTCACCACTAACAGCTAGCACAGATACGCAGTATTTT.